This section outlines one TCR beta chain sequence together with its context. This clonotype was seen a handful of times. No cognate antigen has been identified for it. No much larger clone is present one base from it, and per-base qualities are unavailable. Based on the germline V gene (reference sequence), the CDR1 and CDR2 sequences are DFQATT and SNEGSKA. Including cysteine and phenylalanine, the CDR3 has 14 amino acids. The read is trimmed to its CDR3 DNA, 42 bases read in frame from base 1. V is cut by 5 bases and J by 0 bases, and the space between the germline ends is 13 bases. The sample comes from a study of CD8 T cells in ankylosing spondylitis (TCRdb year 2017). The study in broad terms: The study set out to find disease-linked TCR variants by profiling T cell receptor beta repertoires in ankylosing spondylitis patients and healthy donors. The full study cohort was made up of over 20 ankylosing spondylitis patients and about a hundred healthy donors. Peripheral blood was sampled, and synovial fluid was additionally collected from ankylosing spondylitis patients. General conclusions and limits of the study: Blood from ankylosing spondylitis patients appeared to be characterized by a TCR beta motif composed of about eight highly homologous amino acid variants. In peripheral blood, the disease-linked clones were found at relatively low frequencies and had a CD8+ phenotype. Some motif variants had previously been reported in the synovial fluid and blood of reactive arthritis patients, which suggests shared mechanisms of disease initiation. The disease-linked clones were reported as significantly enriched in matched synovial fluid samples from ankylosing spondylitis patients.

Instrument on record: Illumina HiSeq 2500. TCR beta libraries were prepared by quantitative 5'-RACE with molecular barcodes. As for the authors' bioinformatics: A new computational method based on a probabilistic model of VDJ rearrangement was used to identify disease-linked TCR variants. TCRdb redid the processing of the public reads, applying fastp at Q25 and MiXCR, and retained in-frame beta chains. Rows with a matching CDR3 protein are joined into one entry that keeps the most common DNA and genes. The V and J calls, along with clone size, are taken from TCRdb and not from the paper's own processing. This sample has around 770,000 distinct CDR3 sequences in its table, and around 20% of those were observed once. The biggest ten clones account for 15% to 20% of the sample.

The receptor was isolated from a male donor with ankylosing spondylitis. The chain couples TRBV20-1 to TRBJ1-2; TRBD1 is a possible D gene, resting on 6 matching bases. The source material was blood, either unsorted or a sorted T cell fraction (not recorded which). The CDR3 region: CSAQTGSANYGYTF. The DNA sequence is as follows: TGCAGTGCTCAGACAGGCTCAGCTAACTATGGCTACACCTTC.